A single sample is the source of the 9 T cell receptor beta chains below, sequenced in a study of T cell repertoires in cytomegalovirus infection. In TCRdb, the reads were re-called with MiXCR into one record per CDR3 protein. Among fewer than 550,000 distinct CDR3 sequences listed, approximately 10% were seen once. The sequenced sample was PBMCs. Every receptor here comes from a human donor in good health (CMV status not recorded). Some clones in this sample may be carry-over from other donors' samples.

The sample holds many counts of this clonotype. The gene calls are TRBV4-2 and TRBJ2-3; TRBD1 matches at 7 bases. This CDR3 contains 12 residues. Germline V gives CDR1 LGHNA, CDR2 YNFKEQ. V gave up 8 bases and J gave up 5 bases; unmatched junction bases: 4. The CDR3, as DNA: TGTGCCAGCGGGACAGCTTTAGATACGCAGTATTTT. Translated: CASGTALDTQYF.

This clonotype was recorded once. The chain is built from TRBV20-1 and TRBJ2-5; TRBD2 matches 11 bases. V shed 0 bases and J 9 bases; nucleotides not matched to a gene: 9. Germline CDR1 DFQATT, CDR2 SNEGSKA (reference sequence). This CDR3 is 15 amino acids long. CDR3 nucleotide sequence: TGCAGTGCTAGAGAGAGCACTAGCGGGAGAGGGTCCCAGTACTTC. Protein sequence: CSARESTSGRGSQYF.

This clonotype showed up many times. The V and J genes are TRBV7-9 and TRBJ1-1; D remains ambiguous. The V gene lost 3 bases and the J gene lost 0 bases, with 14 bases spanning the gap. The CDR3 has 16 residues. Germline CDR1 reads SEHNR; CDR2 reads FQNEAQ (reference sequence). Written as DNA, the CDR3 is TGTGCCAGCAGCTTGGAGCTGAGGATGATGAACACTGAAGCTTTCTTT. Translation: CASSLELRMMNTEAFF.

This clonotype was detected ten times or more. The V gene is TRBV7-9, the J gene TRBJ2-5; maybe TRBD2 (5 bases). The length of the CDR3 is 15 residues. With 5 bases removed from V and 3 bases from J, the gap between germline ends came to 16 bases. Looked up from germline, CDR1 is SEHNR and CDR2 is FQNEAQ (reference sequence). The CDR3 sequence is CASSPGSAREETQYF. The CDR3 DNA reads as TGTGCCAGCAGCCCGGGTAGCGCGAGAGAAGAGACCCAGTACTTC.

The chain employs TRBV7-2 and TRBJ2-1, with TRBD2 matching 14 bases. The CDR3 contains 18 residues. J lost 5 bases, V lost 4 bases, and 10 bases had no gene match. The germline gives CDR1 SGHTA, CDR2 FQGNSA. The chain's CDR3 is CASSSRLAGGPGHNEQFF. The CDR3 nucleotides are TGTGCCAGCAGCTCCCGACTAGCGGGAGGGCCTGGGCACAATGAGCAGTTCTTC.

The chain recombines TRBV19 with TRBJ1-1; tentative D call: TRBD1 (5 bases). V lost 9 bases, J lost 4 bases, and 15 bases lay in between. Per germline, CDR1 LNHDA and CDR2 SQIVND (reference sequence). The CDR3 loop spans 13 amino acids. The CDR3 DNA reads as TGTGCCAGCTCACGGGGGGATGGCACTGAAGCTTTCTTT. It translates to CASSRGDGTEAFF.

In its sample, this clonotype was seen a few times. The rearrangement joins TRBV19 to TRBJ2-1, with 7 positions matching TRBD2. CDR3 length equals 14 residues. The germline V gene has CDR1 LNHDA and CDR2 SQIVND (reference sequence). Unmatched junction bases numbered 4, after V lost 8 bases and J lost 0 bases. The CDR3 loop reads CASFPGGSYNEQFF. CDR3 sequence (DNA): TGTGCCAGTTTTCCGGGGGGCTCCTACAATGAGCAGTTCTTC.

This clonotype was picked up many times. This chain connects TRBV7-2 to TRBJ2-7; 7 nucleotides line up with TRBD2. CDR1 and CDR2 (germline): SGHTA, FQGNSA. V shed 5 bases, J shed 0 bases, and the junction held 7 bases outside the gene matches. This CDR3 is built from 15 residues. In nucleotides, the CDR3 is TGTGCCAGCAGCCCGGGCGGGACTACCTCCTACGAGCAGTACTTC. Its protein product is CASSPGGTTSYEQYF.

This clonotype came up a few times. Here the CDR3 reads CASSDGGGPEAFF. The CDR3 coding sequence is TGTGCCAGCAGTGATGGGGGCGGACCCGAAGCTTTCTTT. The V gene is TRBV2, the J gene TRBJ1-1; tentative D call: TRBD1 (6 bases). The V end lost 3 bases, the J end lost 8 bases, and 13 bases lay between the germline ends. Germline V gene data show CDR1 as SNHLY and CDR2 as FYNNEI. The CDR3 is 13 amino acids.